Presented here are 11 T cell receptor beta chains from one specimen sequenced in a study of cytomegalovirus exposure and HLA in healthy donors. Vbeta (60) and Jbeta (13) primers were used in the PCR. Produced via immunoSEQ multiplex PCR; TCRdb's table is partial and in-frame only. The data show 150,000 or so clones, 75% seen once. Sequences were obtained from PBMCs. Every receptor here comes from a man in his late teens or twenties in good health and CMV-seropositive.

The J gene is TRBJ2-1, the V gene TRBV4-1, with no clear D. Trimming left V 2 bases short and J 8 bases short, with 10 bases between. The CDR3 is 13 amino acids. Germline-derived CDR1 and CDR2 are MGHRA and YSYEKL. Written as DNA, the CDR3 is TGCGCCAGCAGCCAAACCCGGGTCGATGAGCAGTTCTTC. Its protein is CASSQTRVDEQFF.

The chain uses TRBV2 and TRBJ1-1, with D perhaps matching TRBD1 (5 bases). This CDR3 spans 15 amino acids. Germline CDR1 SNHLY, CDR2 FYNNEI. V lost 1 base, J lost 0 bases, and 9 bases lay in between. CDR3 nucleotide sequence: TGTGCCAGCAGTGAAGAGCGGGGGATGAACACTGAAGCTTTCTTT. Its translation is CASSEERGMNTEAFF.

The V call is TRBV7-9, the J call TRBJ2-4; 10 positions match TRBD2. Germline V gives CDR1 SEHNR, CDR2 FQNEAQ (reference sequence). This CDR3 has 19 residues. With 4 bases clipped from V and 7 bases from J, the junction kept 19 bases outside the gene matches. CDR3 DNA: TGTGCCAGCAGCTCCCCGAGTTTCACTAGCGGGACCCCAGTGAACATTCAGTACTTC. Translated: CASSSPSFTSGTPVNIQYF.

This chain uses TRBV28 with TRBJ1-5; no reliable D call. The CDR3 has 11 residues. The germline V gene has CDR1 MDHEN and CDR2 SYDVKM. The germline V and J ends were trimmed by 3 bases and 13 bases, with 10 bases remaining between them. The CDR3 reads CASSLRRDQHF. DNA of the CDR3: TGTGCCAGCAGTTTGCGGCGTGATCAGCATTTT.

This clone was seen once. CDR3 sequence (DNA): TGTGCCAGCAGTTTAATGTGGGGGGCTGGAAACACCATATATTTT. The encoded protein is CASSLMWGAGNTIYF. The V gene is TRBV27, the J gene TRBJ1-3; perhaps TRBD1 as D (5 bases). Per the germline V gene, CDR1 is MNHEY and CDR2 is SMNVEV (reference sequence). V was pared by 2 bases and J by 2 bases, with 10 bases between. There are 15 residues in the CDR3.

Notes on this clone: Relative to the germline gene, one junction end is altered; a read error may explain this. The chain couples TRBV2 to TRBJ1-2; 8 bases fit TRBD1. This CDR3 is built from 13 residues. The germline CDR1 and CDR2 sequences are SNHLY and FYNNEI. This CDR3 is CASRETGVDGYPF. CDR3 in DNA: TGTGCCAGCAGGGAGACAGGGGTGGATGGCTACCCCTTC.

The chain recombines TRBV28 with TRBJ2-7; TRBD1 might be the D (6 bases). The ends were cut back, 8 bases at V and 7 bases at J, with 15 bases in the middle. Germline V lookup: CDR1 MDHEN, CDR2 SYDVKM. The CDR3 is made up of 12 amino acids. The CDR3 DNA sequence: TGTGCCAGCCGACAGGCTCTGAGTGAGCAGTACTTC. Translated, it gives CASRQALSEQYF.

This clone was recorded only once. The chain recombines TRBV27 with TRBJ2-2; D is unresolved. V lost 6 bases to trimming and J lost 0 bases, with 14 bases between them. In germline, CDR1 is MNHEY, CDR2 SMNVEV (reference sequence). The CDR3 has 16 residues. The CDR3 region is CASSFTVTTNTGELFF. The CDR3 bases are TGTGCCAGCAGCTTCACTGTAACTACGAACACCGGGGAGCTGTTTTTT.

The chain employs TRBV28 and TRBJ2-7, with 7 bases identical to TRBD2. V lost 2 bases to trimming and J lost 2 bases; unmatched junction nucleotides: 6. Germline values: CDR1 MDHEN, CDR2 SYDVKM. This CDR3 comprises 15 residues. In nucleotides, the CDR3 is TGTGCCAGCAGTTTAAGCGGGAACATCCCCTACGAGCAGTACTTC. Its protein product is CASSLSGNIPYEQYF.

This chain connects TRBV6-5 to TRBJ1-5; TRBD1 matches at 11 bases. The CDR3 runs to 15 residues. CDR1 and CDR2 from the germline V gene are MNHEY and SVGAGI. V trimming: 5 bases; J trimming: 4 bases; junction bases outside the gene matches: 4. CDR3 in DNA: TGTGCCAGCAGTAAGGACAGGGGGCCTAATCAGCCCCAGCATTTT. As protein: CASSKDRGPNQPQHF.

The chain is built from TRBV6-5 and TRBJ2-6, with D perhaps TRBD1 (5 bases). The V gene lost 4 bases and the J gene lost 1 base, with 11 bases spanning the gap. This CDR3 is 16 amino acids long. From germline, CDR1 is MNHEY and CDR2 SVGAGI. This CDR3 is CASSLGAQSGANVLTF. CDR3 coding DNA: TGTGCCAGCAGTTTAGGGGCCCAATCTGGGGCCAACGTCCTGACTTTC.